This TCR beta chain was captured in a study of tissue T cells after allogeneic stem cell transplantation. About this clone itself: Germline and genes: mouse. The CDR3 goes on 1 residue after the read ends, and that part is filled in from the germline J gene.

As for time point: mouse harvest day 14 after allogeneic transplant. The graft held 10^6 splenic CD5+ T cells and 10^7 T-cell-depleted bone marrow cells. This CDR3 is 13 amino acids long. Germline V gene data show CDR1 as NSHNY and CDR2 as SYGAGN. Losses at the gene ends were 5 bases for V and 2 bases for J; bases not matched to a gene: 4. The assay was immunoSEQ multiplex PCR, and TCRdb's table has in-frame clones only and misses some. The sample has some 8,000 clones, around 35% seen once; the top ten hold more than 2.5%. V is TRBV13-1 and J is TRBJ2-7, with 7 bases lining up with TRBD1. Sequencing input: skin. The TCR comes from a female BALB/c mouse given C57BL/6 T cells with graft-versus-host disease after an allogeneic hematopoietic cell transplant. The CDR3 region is CASRAGTAYEQYF. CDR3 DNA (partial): TGTGCCAGCAGAGCCGGGACAGCCTATGAACAGTAC.